This T cell receptor (beta chain) was captured by sequencing in a study of CXCR3-negative and CXCR3-positive naive CD8 T cells. In the study overall: Sequencing gave some 140 million TRB reads overall, about 1.5 +/- 0.3 million per library.

UMI-labeled 5' RACE TRB cDNA libraries were prepared from the cells. TCRdb derives one entry per CDR3 protein from the 5' RACE reads, leaving out DNA. Its table lists about 110,000 distinct CDR3 sequences. CDR1 DFQATT and CDR2 SNEGSKA come from the germline V gene (reference sequence). The CDR3 is 13 residues long. Study findings and constraints: Naive CXCR3-negative cells resembled naive CXCR3-positive cells in TRBV-TRBJ usage; memory cells differed. Naive cells with CXCR3 showed TRB CDR3s that were more hydrophobic than those in CXCR3-negative naive cells.

Of note for this clonotype: Its antigen is still unknown.

The chain has TRBV20-1 and TRBJ2-7. The sample taken for sequencing was naive CXCR3+ CD8+ T cells from blood. Subset described: CD45RO-CCR7+CD27+CD95- naive CD8+ T cells expressing CXCR3 (TNR3+). The receptor was isolated from a human donor in good health. Some clones in this sample may be carry-over from other donors' samples. The CDR3 reads CSARGSVDYEQYF.